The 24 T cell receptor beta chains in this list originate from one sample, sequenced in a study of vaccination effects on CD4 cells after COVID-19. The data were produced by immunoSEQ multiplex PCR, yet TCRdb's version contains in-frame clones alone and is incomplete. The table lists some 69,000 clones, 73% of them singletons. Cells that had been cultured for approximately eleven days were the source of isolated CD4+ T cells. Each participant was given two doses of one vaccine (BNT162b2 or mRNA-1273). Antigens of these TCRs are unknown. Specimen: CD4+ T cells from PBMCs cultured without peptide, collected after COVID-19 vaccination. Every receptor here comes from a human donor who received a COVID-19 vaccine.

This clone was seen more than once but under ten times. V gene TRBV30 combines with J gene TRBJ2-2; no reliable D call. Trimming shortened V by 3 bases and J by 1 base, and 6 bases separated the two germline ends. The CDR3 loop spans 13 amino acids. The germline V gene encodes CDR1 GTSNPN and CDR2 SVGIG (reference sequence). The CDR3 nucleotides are TGTGCCTGGAGATTTGGGAACACCGGGGAGCTGTTTTTT. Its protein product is CAWRFGNTGELFF.

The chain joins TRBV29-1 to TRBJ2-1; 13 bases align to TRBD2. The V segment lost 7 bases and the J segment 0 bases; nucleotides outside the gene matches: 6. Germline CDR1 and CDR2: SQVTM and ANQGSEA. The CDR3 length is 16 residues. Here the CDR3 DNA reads TGCAGCGCCAGGACTAGCGGGGGCAGCTCCTACAATGAGCAGTTCTTC. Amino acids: CSARTSGGSSYNEQFF.

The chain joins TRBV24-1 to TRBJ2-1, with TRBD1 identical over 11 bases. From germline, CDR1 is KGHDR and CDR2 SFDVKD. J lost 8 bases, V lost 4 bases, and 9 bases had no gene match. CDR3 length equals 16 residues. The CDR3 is CATSEGQGAGIDEQFF. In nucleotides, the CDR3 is TGTGCCACCAGTGAAGGACAGGGGGCGGGTATCGATGAGCAGTTCTTC.

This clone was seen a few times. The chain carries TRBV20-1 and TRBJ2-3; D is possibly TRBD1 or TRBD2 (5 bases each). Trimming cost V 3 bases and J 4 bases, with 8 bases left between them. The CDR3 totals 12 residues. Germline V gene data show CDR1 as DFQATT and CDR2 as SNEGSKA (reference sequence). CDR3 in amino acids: CSASGDADTQYF. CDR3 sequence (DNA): TGCAGTGCTAGTGGGGACGCAGATACGCAGTATTTT.

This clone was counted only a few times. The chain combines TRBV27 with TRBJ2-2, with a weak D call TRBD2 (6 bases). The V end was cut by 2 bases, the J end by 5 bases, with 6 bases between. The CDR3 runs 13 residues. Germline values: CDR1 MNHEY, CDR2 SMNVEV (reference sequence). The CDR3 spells CASSLAGTGELFF. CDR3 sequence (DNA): TGTGCCAGCAGTTTAGCGGGGACCGGGGAGCTGTTTTTT.

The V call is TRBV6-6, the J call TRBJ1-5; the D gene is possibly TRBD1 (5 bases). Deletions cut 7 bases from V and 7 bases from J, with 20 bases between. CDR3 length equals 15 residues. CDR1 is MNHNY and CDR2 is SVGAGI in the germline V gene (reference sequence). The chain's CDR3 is CASTRGRARGQPQHF. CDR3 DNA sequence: TGTGCCAGCACGCGAGGCAGGGCGAGAGGACAGCCCCAGCATTTT.

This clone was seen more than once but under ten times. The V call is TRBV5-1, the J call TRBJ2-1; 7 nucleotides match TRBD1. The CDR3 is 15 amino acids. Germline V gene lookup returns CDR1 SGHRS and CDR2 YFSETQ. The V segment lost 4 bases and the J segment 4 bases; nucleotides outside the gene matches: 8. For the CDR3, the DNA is TGCGCCAGCAGCATACGGGACAGCACATACAATGAGCAGTTCTTC. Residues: CASSIRDSTYNEQFF.

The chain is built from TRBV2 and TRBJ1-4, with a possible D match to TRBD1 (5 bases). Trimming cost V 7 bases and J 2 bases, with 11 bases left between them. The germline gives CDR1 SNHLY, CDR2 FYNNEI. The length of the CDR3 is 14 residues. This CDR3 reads CASNGRGTNEKLFF. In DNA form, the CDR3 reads TGTGCCAGCAACGGACGGGGGACTAATGAAAAACTGTTTTTT.

DNA of the CDR3: TGTGCCAGCAGCTCCAGGGAGGGTTCACCCCTCCACTTT. It yields the protein CASSSREGSPLHF. The rearrangement links TRBV7-9 to TRBJ1-6, with TRBD1 as a possible D gene (5 bases). Trimming took off 4 bases at V and 9 bases at J, with 10 bases between the two ends. The CDR3 contains 13 residues. In germline, CDR1 is SEHNR, CDR2 FQNEAQ (reference sequence).

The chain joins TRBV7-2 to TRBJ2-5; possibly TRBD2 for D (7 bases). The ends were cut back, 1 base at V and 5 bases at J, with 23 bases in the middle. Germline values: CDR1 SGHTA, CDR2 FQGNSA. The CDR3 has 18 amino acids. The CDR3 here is CASSLVAGSGGVRETQYF. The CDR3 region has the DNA TGTGCCAGCAGCTTAGTAGCGGGTTCGGGGGGCGTCAGGGAGACCCAGTACTTC.

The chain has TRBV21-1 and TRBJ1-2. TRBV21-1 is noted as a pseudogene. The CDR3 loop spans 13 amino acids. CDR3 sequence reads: CASITRFNYGYTF. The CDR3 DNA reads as TGTGCCAGCATCACCCGGTTTAACTATGGCTACACCTTC.

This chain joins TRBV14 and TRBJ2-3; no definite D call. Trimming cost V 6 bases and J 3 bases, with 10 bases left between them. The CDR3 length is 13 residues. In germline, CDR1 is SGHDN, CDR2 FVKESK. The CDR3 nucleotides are TGTGCCAGCAGACGGGTGTGGACAGATACGCAGTATTTT. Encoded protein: CASRRVWTDTQYF.

The chain's CDR3 is CASSLLQRTDTQYF. The CDR3 DNA follows: TGTGCCAGCAGTTTACTCCAGCGCACAGATACGCAGTATTTT. V gene TRBV28 combines with J gene TRBJ2-3; the D is unclear. Trimming took off 2 bases at V and 1 base at J, with 7 bases between the two ends. Germline CDR1 reads MDHEN; CDR2 reads SYDVKM. The CDR3 loop spans 14 amino acids.

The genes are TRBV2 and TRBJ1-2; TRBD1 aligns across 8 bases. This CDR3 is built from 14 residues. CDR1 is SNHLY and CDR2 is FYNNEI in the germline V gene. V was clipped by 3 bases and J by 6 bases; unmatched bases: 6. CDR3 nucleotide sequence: TGTGCCAGCAGTGACTCCAGGGGGCGAGATGGCTACACCTTC. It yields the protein CASSDSRGRDGYTF.

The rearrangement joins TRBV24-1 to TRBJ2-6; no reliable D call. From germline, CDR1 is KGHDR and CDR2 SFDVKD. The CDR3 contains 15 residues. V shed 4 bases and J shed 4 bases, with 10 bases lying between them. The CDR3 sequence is CATSDPGRGANVLTF. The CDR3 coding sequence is TGTGCCACCAGTGACCCAGGTCGCGGGGCCAACGTCCTGACTTTC.

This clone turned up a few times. CDR3 DNA: TGTGCCTGGAGTATCCGACAGGGTGGCTCTAATGGCTACACCTTC. This sequence encodes CAWSIRQGGSNGYTF. The chain carries TRBV30 and TRBJ1-2; 7 nucleotides line up with TRBD1. Unmatched junction bases numbered 12, after V lost 2 bases and J lost 6 bases. The CDR3 totals 15 residues. Germline CDR1 is GTSNPN and CDR2 is SVGIG (reference sequence). Based on the CDR3 plus reference TRBV30 and TRBJ1-2, the full variable domain is SQTIHQWPATLVQPVGSPLSLECTVEGTSNPNLYWYRQAAGRGLQLLFYSVGIGQISSEVPQNLSASRPQDRQFILSSKKLLLSDSGFYLCAWSIRQGGSNGYTFGSGTRLTVV.

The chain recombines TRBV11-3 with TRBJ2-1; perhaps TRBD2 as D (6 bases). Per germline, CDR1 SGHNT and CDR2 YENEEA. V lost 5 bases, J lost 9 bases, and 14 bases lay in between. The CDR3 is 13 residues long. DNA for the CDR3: TGTGCCAGCAGCCTGGAGCTAGCGACTGAGCAGTTCTTC. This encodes CASSLELATEQFF.

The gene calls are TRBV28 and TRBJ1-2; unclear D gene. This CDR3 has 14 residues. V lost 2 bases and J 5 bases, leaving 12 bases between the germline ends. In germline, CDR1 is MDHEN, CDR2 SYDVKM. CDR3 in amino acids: CASSLKGGAYGYTF. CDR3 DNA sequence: TGTGCCAGCAGTTTAAAGGGCGGAGCTTATGGCTACACCTTC.

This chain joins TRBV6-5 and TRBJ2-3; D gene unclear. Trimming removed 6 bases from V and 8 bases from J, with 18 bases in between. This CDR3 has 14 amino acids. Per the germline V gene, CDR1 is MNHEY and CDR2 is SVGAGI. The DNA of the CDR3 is TGTGCCAGCAGACCTTCCCCCTACGGCGGTACGCAGTATTTT. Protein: CASRPSPYGGTQYF.

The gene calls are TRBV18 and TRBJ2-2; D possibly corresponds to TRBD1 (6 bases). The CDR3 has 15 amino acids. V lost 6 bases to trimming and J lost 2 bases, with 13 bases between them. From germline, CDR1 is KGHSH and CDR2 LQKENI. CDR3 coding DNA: TGTGCCAGCTCCCCGGACAGAAAAAACACCGGGGAGCTGTTTTTT. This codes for CASSPDRKNTGELFF.

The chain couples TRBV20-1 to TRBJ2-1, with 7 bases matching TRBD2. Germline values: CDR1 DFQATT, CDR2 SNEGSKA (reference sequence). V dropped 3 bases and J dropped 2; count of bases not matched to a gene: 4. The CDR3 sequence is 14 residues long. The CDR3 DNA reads TGCAGTGCTAGTGGAGCGGGGCCCTACAATGAGCAGTTCTTC. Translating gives CSASGAGPYNEQFF.

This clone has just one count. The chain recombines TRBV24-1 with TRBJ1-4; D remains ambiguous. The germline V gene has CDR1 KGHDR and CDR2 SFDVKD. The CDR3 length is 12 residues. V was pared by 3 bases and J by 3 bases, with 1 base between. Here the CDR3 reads CATSDANEKLFF. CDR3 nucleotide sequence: TGTGCCACCAGTGATGCTAATGAAAAACTGTTTTTT.

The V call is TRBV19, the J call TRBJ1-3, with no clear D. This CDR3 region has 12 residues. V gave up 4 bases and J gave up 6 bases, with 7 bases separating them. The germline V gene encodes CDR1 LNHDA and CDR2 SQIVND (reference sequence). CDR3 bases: TGTGCCAGTAGTAAAGGATTAAACACCATATATTTT. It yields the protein CASSKGLNTIYF.

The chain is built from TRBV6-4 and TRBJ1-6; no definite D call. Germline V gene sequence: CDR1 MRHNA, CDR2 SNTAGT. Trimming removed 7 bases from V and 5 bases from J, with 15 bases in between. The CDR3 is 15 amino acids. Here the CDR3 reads CASNADHTNNSPLHF. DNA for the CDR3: TGTGCCAGCAACGCGGATCATACGAATAATTCACCCCTCCACTTT.